These T cell receptor beta chains were read from a single sample in a study of blood T cell repertoires in COVID-19. Clones were sequenced by immunoSEQ multiplex PCR, and TCRdb holds only the in-frame ones, with some missing. The table includes 230,000 or so clones, about 86% detected once. The material sequenced was peripheral blood. These receptors were taken from a man aged 40-55 years with active or convalescent COVID-19. Each CDR3 is given with its conserved first and last residue.

CDR3aa: CSASMRGEAFF
v_gene: TRBV20-1
j_gene: TRBJ1-1

CDR3aa: CATTPQGRMNTEAFF
v_gene: TRBV2
j_gene: TRBJ1-1

CDR3aa: CASSTQGQGSGNEQFF
v_gene: TRBV19
j_gene: TRBJ2-1

CDR3aa: CASSAHGQISTGELFF
v_gene: TRBV2
j_gene: TRBJ2-2

CDR3aa: CASSVRLATNTGELFF
v_gene: TRBV7-9
j_gene: TRBJ2-2

CDR3aa: CASTRERNTEAFF
v_gene: TRBV12-3/TRBV12-4
j_gene: TRBJ1-1

CDR3aa: CASRKGLGTVLAKNIQYF
v_gene: TRBV5-6
j_gene: TRBJ2-4

CDR3aa: CASSGGVQPTQYF
v_gene: TRBV27
j_gene: TRBJ2-3

CDR3aa: CAWSSGAGTGELFF
v_gene: TRBV30
j_gene: TRBJ2-2

CDR3aa: CASSVVGAGFPNTEAFF
v_gene: TRBV9
j_gene: TRBJ1-1

CDR3aa: CASSYSGGRGEKLFF
v_gene: TRBV6-5
j_gene: TRBJ1-4

CDR3aa: CASSFGVGSAYEQYF
v_gene: TRBV5-1
j_gene: TRBJ2-7

CDR3aa: CASSEITGGPYEQYF
v_gene: TRBV10-2
j_gene: TRBJ2-7

CDR3aa: CASRTRDTSYNEQFF
v_gene: TRBV19
j_gene: TRBJ2-1

CDR3aa: CASSLAAEEEKLFF
v_gene: TRBV19
j_gene: TRBJ1-4

CDR3aa: CASSVDHRTEAFF
v_gene: TRBV9
j_gene: TRBJ1-1

CDR3aa: CASSRTSGGTDTQYF
v_gene: TRBV5-4
j_gene: TRBJ2-3

CDR3aa: CASSYSGQANFEAFF
v_gene: TRBV6-5
j_gene: TRBJ1-1

CDR3aa: CSVGQGMAEAFF
v_gene: TRBV29-1
j_gene: TRBJ1-1

CDR3aa: CASSPRTGSNQPQHF
v_gene: TRBV11-2
j_gene: TRBJ1-5

CDR3aa: CASSGGQGGGYTF
v_gene: TRBV27
j_gene: TRBJ1-2

CDR3aa: CASSNPGTSNEQFF
v_gene: TRBV19
j_gene: TRBJ2-1

CDR3aa: CASSPTSQSTYEQYF
v_gene: TRBV5-1
j_gene: TRBJ2-7

CDR3aa: CASSIGPSLPNEQFF
v_gene: TRBV19
j_gene: TRBJ2-1

CDR3aa: CASSESASSGRVHTMAKNIQYF
v_gene: TRBV10-2
j_gene: TRBJ2-4

CDR3aa: CASSMTSGGRGIGELFF
v_gene: TRBV19
j_gene: TRBJ2-2